These 27 T cell receptor beta chains were sequenced from one sample in a study of Graves' ophthalmopathy and Graves' hyperthyroidism. As the template, RNA transcripts were used to amplify TCR beta CDR3 regions. Amplification began with first-round RT-PCR using HTBI primers, then second-round multiplex PCR was performed. TCRdb reprocessed the multiplex PCR reads with MiXCR, giving one entry per CDR3 protein. The table lists about 700,000 distinct CDR3 sequences, about two fifths of them singletons. The sequencing input was peripheral blood. The receptors stem from an adult man with Graves' ophthalmopathy.

The table lists this clonotype with many counts. V usage is TRBV9 and J usage is TRBJ1-4; the match to TRBD1 covers 7 bases. The CDR3 covers 15 residues. V shed 4 bases, J shed 7 bases, and the junction held 10 bases outside the gene matches. Germline V gene sequence: CDR1 SGDLS, CDR2 YYNGEE. CDR3 amino acids: CASSHNTGASEKLFF. CDR3 DNA: TGTGCCAGCAGCCACAATACAGGGGCTAGTGAAAAACTGTTTTTT.

This clonotype has more than one count but fewer than ten. This chain joins TRBV4-3 and TRBJ2-5, with TRBD2 identical over 9 bases. The length of the CDR3 is 16 residues. V dropped 4 bases and J dropped 4; count of bases not matched to a gene: 10. CDR1 is LGHNA and CDR2 is YSLEER in the germline V gene. CDR3 in amino acids: CASSRGGRGGGETQYF. For the CDR3, the DNA is TGCGCCAGCAGCCGTGGCGGGCGGGGGGGCGGAGAGACCCAGTACTTC.

This chain connects TRBV4-1 to TRBJ2-2; 10 bases align to TRBD2. Germline values: CDR1 MGHRA, CDR2 YSYEKL. The V segment lost 6 bases and the J segment 7 bases; nucleotides outside the gene matches: 11. CDR3 length equals 16 residues. This CDR3 reads CASRFLAGGVGGELFF. Written as DNA, the CDR3 is TGCGCCAGCAGATTCTTAGCGGGAGGAGTTGGCGGGGAGCTGTTTTTT.

This clonotype was recorded a few times. V and J are TRBV20-1 and TRBJ2-7; 8 bases match TRBD2. The CDR3 extends over 13 amino acids. CDR1 and CDR2 from the germline V gene are DFQATT and SNEGSKA (reference sequence). Trimming at V came to 4 bases and at J to 5 bases, leaving 7 bases not matched to a gene. CDR3 bases: TGCAGTGCTAATGTGCGGGAGGTGGACGAGCAGTACTTC. Translation: CSANVREVDEQYF.

This clonotype came up many times. The gene calls are TRBV6-5 and TRBJ1-6; D is perhaps TRBD1 (5 bases). CDR1 and CDR2 (germline): MNHEY, SVGAGI. Trimming removed 11 bases from V and 10 bases from J, with 18 bases in between. CDR3 size: 13 residues. In DNA form, the CDR3 reads TGTGCCGCCAGGGCGAGGGTCTCATCACCCCTCCACTTT. Translating gives CAARARVSSPLHF.

This clonotype was counted many times. This chain's CDR3 is CASSGNSGQGNSPLHF. In nucleotides, the CDR3 is TGTGCCAGCAGCGGAAACTCGGGACAGGGGAATTCACCCCTCCACTTT. The chain combines TRBV5-4 with TRBJ1-6; 10 positions agree with TRBD1. After removal of 4 bases from V and 7 bases from J, the junction contained 8 bases not matched to a gene. CDR1 and CDR2 (germline): SGHNT, YYREEE (reference sequence). This CDR3 has 16 residues.

This clonotype has a handful of counts. This CDR3 reads CASSPVLGGATGELFF. The CDR3 nucleotides read TGCGCCAGCAGCCCCGTATTAGGGGGTGCCACCGGGGAGCTGTTTTTT. The rearrangement links TRBV5-1 to TRBJ2-2, with D possibly matching TRBD1 (6 bases). Trimming took off 4 bases at V and 4 bases at J, with 17 bases between the two ends. There are 16 residues in the CDR3. CDR1 is SGHRS, CDR2 YFSETQ, per germline. Full variable domain (outside the CDR3, taken from reference TRBV5-1 and TRBJ2-2): KAGVTQTPRYLIKTRGQQVTLSCSPISGHRSVSWYQQTPGQGLQFLFEYFSETQRNKGNFPGRFSGRQFSNSRSEMNVSTLELGDSALYLCASSPVLGGATGELFFGEGSRLTVL.

The chain combines TRBV27 with TRBJ2-7; 11 nucleotides agree with TRBD1. After removal of 6 bases from V and 4 bases from J, the junction contained 8 bases not matched to a gene. Germline CDR1 MNHEY, CDR2 SMNVEV (reference sequence). This CDR3 is 15 amino acids long. The chain's CDR3 is CASRLNGDRGYEQYF. In DNA form, the CDR3 reads TGTGCCAGCAGGCTCAACGGGGACAGGGGGTACGAGCAGTACTTC.

V gene TRBV10-3 combines with J gene TRBJ1-6; TRBD1 might be the D (6 bases). Per germline, CDR1 ENHRY and CDR2 SYGVKD. The ends were cut back, 8 bases at V and 9 bases at J, with 17 bases in the middle. The CDR3 has 14 residues. The CDR3 sequence: CAIGEGGRGSPLHF. The CDR3 coding sequence is TGTGCCATCGGAGAAGGGGGTCGGGGTTCACCCCTCCACTTT.

This clonotype was picked up many times. V and J are TRBV5-1 and TRBJ1-4, with a weak D call TRBD1 (5 bases). There are 14 residues in the CDR3. The V end lost 4 bases, the J end lost 4 bases, and 11 bases lay between the germline ends. The germline V gene encodes CDR1 SGHRS and CDR2 YFSETQ. The CDR3 loop reads CASSQGRSNEKLFF. CDR3 nucleotides: TGCGCCAGCAGCCAGGGACGGAGTAATGAAAAACTGTTTTTT.

As concerns this clonotype: Its ends do not fully match the called genes, so a read error is possible. V usage is TRBV20-1 and J usage is TRBJ2-7, with 11 bases that match TRBD2. Germline CDR1 DFQATT, CDR2 SNEGSKA (reference sequence). The CDR3 totals 14 residues. The CDR3 here is CSANTSGSSYEQYF. CDR3 sequence (DNA): TGCAGTGCTAATACTAGCGGGAGCTCCTACGAGCAATACTTC.

This clonotype occurred many times. The CDR3 reads CASSVAPTYEQYF. The CDR3 bases are TGTGCCAGCAGCGTAGCACCCACCTACGAGCAGTACTTC. The rearrangement joins TRBV9 to TRBJ2-7; D ambiguous. Germline V gives CDR1 SGDLS, CDR2 YYNGEE. V was clipped by 0 bases and J by 2 bases, with 6 bases between them. This CDR3 is 13 amino acids long. The variable domain in full, completed from reference TRBV9 and TRBJ2-7, reads DSGVTQTPKHLITATGQRVTLRCSPRSGDLSVYWYQQSLDQGLQFLIQYYNGEERAKGNILERFSAQQFPDLHSELNLSSLELGDSALYFCASSVAPTYEQYFGPGTRLTVT.

In this sample, this clonotype turned up once. The chain links TRBV29-1 to TRBJ2-1; TRBD2 might be the D (6 bases). This CDR3 comprises 13 residues. Germline CDR1 reads SQVTM; CDR2 reads ANQGSEA. V was trimmed by 4 bases and J by 8 bases, leaving 15 bases between them. DNA for the CDR3: TGCAGCGTTGTTACGGGAGCGCGCGATGAGCAGTTCTTC. Translated, it gives CSVVTGARDEQFF.

The V and J genes are TRBV10-2 and TRBJ1-1, with D hard to call. Between the trimmed V and J ends, which lost 2 bases and 11 bases, there was a span of 15 bases. The CDR3 runs to 13 residues. CDR1 and CDR2 from the germline V gene are WSHSY and SAAADI. As DNA, the CDR3 is TGCGCCAGCAGTGAGGGGGAAGTTGGGAAGGCTTTCTTT. Translating gives CASSEGEVGKAFF.

This chain uses TRBV11-2 with TRBJ2-5, with D hard to call. The germline V gene encodes CDR1 SGHAT and CDR2 FQNNGV. The germline V and J ends were trimmed by 5 bases and 5 bases, with 15 bases remaining between them. This CDR3 is 14 amino acids long. The CDR3 DNA reads TGTGCCAGCAGCCAAGTTGGGCTACTGGAGACCCAGTACTTC. Its translation is CASSQVGLLETQYF.

Ten or more counts support this clonotype. The chain couples TRBV12-3 or TRBV12-4 to TRBJ1-1; D gene ambiguous. The CDR3 consists of 13 residues. Trimming removed 6 bases from V and 0 bases from J, with 8 bases in between. This CDR3 reads CASSQKVNTEAFF. Here the CDR3 DNA reads TGTGCCAGCAGCCAGAAGGTGAACACTGAAGCTTTCTTT.

There are many counts of this clonotype. The chain recombines TRBV7-8 with TRBJ2-7; 10 bases fit TRBD2. This CDR3 is 16 amino acids long. V gave up 1 base and J gave up 1 base; unmatched junction bases: 4. Germline V lookup: CDR1 SGHVS, CDR2 FQNEAQ. CDR3 bases: TGTGCCAGCAGCTTAGGCGGACTAGCGGTATCCTACGAGCAGTACTTC. It translates to CASSLGGLAVSYEQYF. The full variable domain, rest sourced from reference TRBV7-8 and TRBJ2-7, is GAGVSQSPRYKVAKRGQDVALRCDPISGHVSLFWYQQALGQGPEFLTYFQNEAQLDKSGLPSDRFFAERPEGSVSTLKIQRTQQEDSAVYLCASSLGGLAVSYEQYFGPGTRLTVT.

The J gene is TRBJ1-5, the V gene TRBV25-1; TRBD1 is a possible D gene (6 bases). V was trimmed by 5 bases and J by 2 bases, leaving 13 bases between them. CDR1 is MGHDK, CDR2 SYGVNS, per germline. The CDR3 spans 15 residues. The CDR3 DNA is TGTGCCAGCAGTCCAATATCAGGGGGCAATCAGCCCCAGCATTTT. It encodes CASSPISGGNQPQHF.

This chain connects TRBV20-1 to TRBJ2-7, with 9 bases that match TRBD2. The J segment lost 7 bases and the V segment lost 0 bases, leaving 7 bases of the junction unmatched. CDR3 size: 14 residues. Germline assignment: CDR1 DFQATT and CDR2 SNEGSKA (reference sequence). The CDR3 DNA follows: TGCAGTGCTAGAGATGGTAGCGGGAGAAGTGAGCAGTACTTC. Translation: CSARDGSGRSEQYF.

A few counts support this clonotype. The chain employs TRBV7-2 and TRBJ1-2; 11 bases line up with TRBD1. Trimming cost V 5 bases and J 3 bases; bases outside gene matches: 5. The CDR3 spans 15 residues. Germline CDR1 is SGHTA and CDR2 is FQGNSA. DNA of the CDR3: TGTGCCAGCAGCCCCCGGGACAGGGGGTACTATGGCTACACCTTC. Translated: CASSPRDRGYYGYTF.

This clonotype showed up many times. The chain is built from TRBV5-1 and TRBJ2-7; possible D gene TRBD2, 6 bases. CDR3 size: 14 residues. In germline, CDR1 is SGHRS, CDR2 YFSETQ. V was pared by 0 bases and J by 3 bases, with 10 bases between. The CDR3 region has the DNA TGCGCCAGCAGCTTGGAGTCTAGCGTCTACGAGCAGTACTTC. This codes for CASSLESSVYEQYF.

This clonotype occurred many times. The chain combines TRBV25-1 with TRBJ2-5; 10 bases map to TRBD2. Trimming took 5 bases from V and 8 from J; bases not matched to a gene: 17. Germline V gene data show CDR1 as MGHDK and CDR2 as SYGVNS. CDR3 size: 17 residues. The DNA of the CDR3 is TGTGCCAGCAGTCCCCTAGCGGGAGTGTACCCAGAAGGTACCCAGTACTTC. Translating gives CASSPLAGVYPEGTQYF.

A remark on this clonotype: This is likely a read error, given that the CDR3 carries no conserved phenylalanine or tryptophan at its end. The DNA is left out, because the CDR3 cannot be placed on it with certainty; the CDR3 is given as TCRdb lists it. The V and J genes are TRBV25-1 and TRBJ1-6. The CDR3 spans 10 residues, counting both ends. Germline CDR1 is MGHDK and CDR2 is SYGVNS. CDR3 loop: CASSALPPHS.

With respect to this clonotype: This may stem from a read error, because a much larger clone lies one nucleotide away. The CDR3 does not end in the conserved phenylalanine or tryptophan, so this is likely a read error. The chain employs TRBV7-8 and TRBJ1-2, with 8 bases aligning to TRBD1. This CDR3 region has 13 residues. Germline V gene data show CDR1 as SGHVS and CDR2 as FQNEAQ. Trimming removed 6 bases from V and 8 bases from J; junction bases left unmatched: 8. CDR3 nucleotides: TGTGCCAGCAGTTTAACGGACAGGGCGGGCTACACCCTC. Protein: CASSLTDRAGYTL.

This clonotype was seen ten or more times. This sequence joins TRBV29-1 and TRBJ1-5; tentatively, D is TRBD1 (5 bases). Trimming took 2 bases from V and 2 from J, leaving 13 bases between them. Germline V gene sequence: CDR1 SQVTM, CDR2 ANQGSEA. The CDR3 is 15 residues long. The chain's CDR3 is CSVELGEGGNQPQHF. In nucleotides, the CDR3 is TGCAGCGTTGAATTGGGGGAAGGCGGCAATCAGCCCCAGCATTTT.

This clonotype was picked up many times. The V call is TRBV7-9, the J call TRBJ2-2; D is possibly TRBD1 (6 bases). This CDR3 is built from 18 residues. Germline values: CDR1 SEHNR, CDR2 FQNEAQ (reference sequence). V was clipped by 0 bases and J by 4 bases, with 18 bases between them. The CDR3 DNA follows: TGTGCCAGCAGCTTAGCGGCCCTCCAGGGGTCGATCACCGGGGAGCTGTTTTTT. Amino acids: CASSLAALQGSITGELFF.

Worth noting for this clonotype: One base away lies a much larger clone, so this may be a sequencing read error. V usage is TRBV15 and J usage is TRBJ1-1; D unresolved. This CDR3 has 14 amino acids. Germline-derived CDR1 and CDR2 are LNHNV and YYDKDF (reference sequence). V was trimmed by 0 bases and J by 8 bases, leaving 13 bases between them. The CDR3 bases are TGTGCCACCAGCAGAGAATTCGTGGGGATGGAAGCTTTCTTT. Its protein is CATSREFVGMEAFF.